This T cell receptor beta chain was captured by sequencing in a study of blood T cell repertoires in COVID-19. Study as a whole: COVID-19 samples from acute and convalescent phases originated in the United States, Italy and Spain.

The authors' processing: By means of reference gene primer amplification, nucleated cell counts were estimated. Repertoires were generated with immunoSEQ multiplex PCR, while TCRdb's copy carries only in-frame clones and drops some. Clone size and V and J calls were adopted from that table, with D and trimming inferred from the DNA. The sample lists approximately 100,000 clones, 91% seen once, with roughly 17% in the top ten. Per the germline V gene, CDR1 is MNHEY and CDR2 is SMNVEV (reference sequence). The CDR3 is 13 residues long. Trimming cost V 1 base and J 5 bases, with 8 bases left between them.

Sequenced sample: peripheral blood. This TCR was recovered from a man in his fifties with acute or convalescent COVID-19. The chain joins TRBV27 to TRBJ1-1, with TRBD1 as a possible D gene (5 bases). CDR3: CASSLYGGTEAFF. CDR3 nucleotides: TGTGCCAGCAGTTTATATGGGGGGACTGAAGCTTTCTTT.